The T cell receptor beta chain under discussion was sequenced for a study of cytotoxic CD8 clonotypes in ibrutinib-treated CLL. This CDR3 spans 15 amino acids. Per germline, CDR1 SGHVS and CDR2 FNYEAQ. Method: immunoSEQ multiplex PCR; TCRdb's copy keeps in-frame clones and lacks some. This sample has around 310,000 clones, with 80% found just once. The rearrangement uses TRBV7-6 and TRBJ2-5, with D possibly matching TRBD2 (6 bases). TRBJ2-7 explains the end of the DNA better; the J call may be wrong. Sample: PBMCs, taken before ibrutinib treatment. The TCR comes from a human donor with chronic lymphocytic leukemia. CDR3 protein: CASSPSVGLANEQYF. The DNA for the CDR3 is TGTGCCAGCAGCCCCTCAGTCGGGCTAGCGAACGAGCAGTACTTC.